The 30 T cell receptor beta chains in this list originate from one sample, sequenced in a study of blood T cell repertoires in COVID-19. Libraries were prepared by immunoSEQ multiplex PCR; TCRdb keeps only in-frame clonotypes and omits some of them. The sample records some 250,000 clones, over 80% being singletons. Source material: PBMCs or T cells enriched from blood (not recorded which). The source is a human donor in a cohort exposed to, infected with or recovered from COVID-19 (not recorded which). The donor label of this sample is uncertain.

The chain recombines TRBV4-1 with TRBJ1-4; tentative D call: TRBD1 (6 bases). V was trimmed by 4 bases and J by 3 bases, leaving 9 bases between them. Germline V lookup: CDR1 MGHRA, CDR2 YSYEKL. This CDR3 has 14 residues. The CDR3: CASSRRTANEKLFF. CDR3 DNA sequence: TGCGCCAGCAGCCGTCGGACAGCTAATGAAAAACTGTTTTTT.

The CDR3 sequence is CASSAGYSGNTIYF. The CDR3 DNA reads TGTGCCAGCAGTGCAGGGTACTCTGGAAACACCATATATTTT. J is TRBJ1-3 and V is TRBV2; D perhaps matches TRBD1 (5 bases). V was shortened by 4 bases and J by 0 bases, with 7 bases between the two germline ends. Germline V lookup: CDR1 SNHLY, CDR2 FYNNEI. The CDR3 has 14 amino acids.

The V and J genes are TRBV5-4 and TRBJ1-1; tentatively, D is TRBD1 (5 bases). This CDR3 spans 16 amino acids. The germline gives CDR1 SGHNT, CDR2 YYREEE (reference sequence). With 0 bases removed from V and 5 bases from J, the gap between germline ends came to 17 bases. In DNA, the CDR3 is TGTGCCAGCAGCTTGGCGCCTGGGCAGGGAAATACTGAAGCTTTCTTT. This translates into CASSLAPGQGNTEAFF.

The chain joins TRBV19 to TRBJ1-4; D not certain. The V end lost 5 bases, the J end lost 7 bases, and 11 bases lay between the germline ends. Germline CDR1 and CDR2: LNHDA and SQIVND (reference sequence). The CDR3 is made up of 13 amino acids. As DNA, the CDR3 is TGTGCCAGTAGTCCCCAATTGAGTGAAAAACTGTTTTTT. This sequence encodes CASSPQLSEKLFF.

The chain couples TRBV2 to TRBJ1-2; the D is unclear. The length of the CDR3 is 13 residues. The germline V gene has CDR1 SNHLY and CDR2 FYNNEI. With 3 bases removed from V and 8 bases from J, the gap between germline ends came to 13 bases. CDR3 sequence: CASSDGPLEGYTF. The CDR3, as DNA: TGTGCCAGCAGTGATGGTCCCCTTGAGGGCTACACCTTC.

This chain connects TRBV3-1 (or the pseudogene TRBV3-2) to TRBJ1-3, with D tentatively TRBD1 (5 bases). The CDR3 is 16 amino acids. Trimming pared 3 bases from V and 0 bases from J, leaving 12 bases between. The germline V gene has CDR1 LGHDT and CDR2 YNNKEL (reference sequence). CDR3 sequence reads: CASSQGRAYSGNTIYF. The CDR3 DNA follows: TGTGCCAGCAGCCAGGGCAGGGCCTACTCTGGAAACACCATATATTTT.

The CDR3 DNA follows: TGTGCCAGCAGCCGGGGGGGCCCAAATGAGCAGTTCTTC. Its translation is CASSRGGPNEQFF. This chain links TRBV5-4 with TRBJ2-1, with 8 bases that match TRBD2. CDR3 size: 13 residues. CDR1 and CDR2 (germline): SGHNT, YYREEE (reference sequence). The V and J ends lost 4 bases and 7 bases, in that order; junction bases with no gene match: 4. The entire variable domain, with the rest obtained from reference TRBV5-4 and TRBJ2-1, is as follows: ETGVTQSPTHLIKTRGQQVTLRCSSQSGHNTVSWYQQALGQGPQFIFQYYREEENGRGNFPPRFSGLQFPNYSSELNVNALELDDSALYLCASSRGGPNEQFFGPGTRLTVL.

V gene TRBV18 combines with J gene TRBJ2-2, with a tentative D call TRBD1 (7 bases). Germline V lookup: CDR1 KGHSH, CDR2 LQKENI. The CDR3 consists of 16 residues. Trimming took off 2 bases at V and 0 bases at J, with 10 bases between the two ends. The CDR3 region is CASSPAGQTNTGELFF. The CDR3 coding sequence is TGTGCCAGCTCACCAGCGGGACAGACGAACACCGGGGAGCTGTTTTTT.

V is TRBV11-2 and J is TRBJ2-2, with 11 positions matching TRBD2. Germline loops: CDR1 SGHAT, CDR2 FQNNGV. This CDR3 spans 15 amino acids. The junction had 3 bases not matched to a gene; V was cut back by 4 bases and J by 5 bases. The CDR3 DNA reads as TGTGCCAGCAGCTCGGGACTAGCGGTAACCGGGGAGCTGTTTTTT. It translates to CASSSGLAVTGELFF.

The chain links TRBV18 to TRBJ1-3, with a weak D call TRBD1 (6 bases). Trimming took off 3 bases at V and 0 bases at J, with 18 bases between the two ends. The CDR3 runs 18 residues. CDR1 KGHSH and CDR2 LQKENI come from the germline V gene. CDR3 amino acids: CASSPRRGDRSSGNTIYF. As DNA, the CDR3 is TGTGCCAGCTCACCCCGGCGAGGTGACAGGAGCTCTGGAAACACCATATATTTT.

The count of this clone is one. V is TRBV29-1 and J is TRBJ2-3, with D possibly TRBD2 on 5 matching bases. The CDR3 has 13 amino acids. Germline CDR1 reads SQVTM; CDR2 reads ANQGSEA. V gave up 5 bases and J gave up 2 bases, with 11 bases separating them. The CDR3 loop is CSVTDYSTDTQYF. CDR3 coding DNA: TGCAGCGTTACCGACTACTCCACAGATACGCAGTATTTT.

J is TRBJ2-4 and V is TRBV21-1; the table's D call, TRBD1, has no DNA check behind it. TRBV21-1 has pseudogene status. There are 16 residues in the CDR3. In DNA form, the CDR3 reads TGTGCCAGCATCTTAAGGGGGCAACTAGCCAAAAACATTCAGTACTTC. Its protein product is CASILRGQLAKNIQYF.

The rearrangement links TRBV19 to TRBJ1-5, with 7 bases fitting TRBD1. Germline CDR1 and CDR2: LNHDA and SQIVND (reference sequence). The J segment lost 5 bases and the V segment lost 4 bases, leaving 8 bases of the junction unmatched. The CDR3 is made up of 15 amino acids. The CDR3 DNA sequence: TGTGCCAGTAGTAATAGAGGGGGCGGTGATCAGCCCCAGCATTTT. Translated, it gives CASSNRGGGDQPQHF.

The chain uses TRBV5-4 and TRBJ1-2; D might be TRBD1 (5 bases). CDR1 and CDR2 (germline): SGHNT, YYREEE (reference sequence). Trimming pared 4 bases from V and 2 bases from J, leaving 18 bases between. There are 16 residues in the CDR3. The CDR3 region is CASSRPTAMGNYGYTF. CDR3 DNA: TGTGCCAGCAGCCGCCCGACAGCGATGGGGAACTATGGCTACACCTTC.

The chain couples TRBV19 to TRBJ1-3; a weak D match, TRBD1 (6 bases). Germline CDR1 is LNHDA and CDR2 is SQIVND (reference sequence). The length of the CDR3 is 15 residues. The ends were cut back, 10 bases at V and 0 bases at J, with 16 bases in the middle. This chain's CDR3 is CATSYREISGNTIYF. The CDR3 nucleotides are TGTGCCACCTCCTACAGGGAGATCTCTGGAAACACCATATATTTT.

The V gene is TRBV18, the J gene TRBJ2-2, with D tentatively TRBD1 (5 bases). CDR1 KGHSH and CDR2 LQKENI come from the germline V gene. V was pared by 6 bases and J by 1 base, with 15 bases between. The CDR3 covers 16 residues. CDR3 sequence: CASSATIQGNTGELFF. The DNA of the CDR3 is TGTGCCAGCTCCGCCACGATCCAGGGGAACACCGGGGAGCTGTTTTTT.

V gene TRBV6-5 combines with J gene TRBJ2-7; 7 nucleotides align to TRBD1. V dropped 0 bases and J dropped 5; count of bases not matched to a gene: 7. CDR3 length: 15 amino acids. Germline V lookup: CDR1 MNHEY, CDR2 SVGAGI. The CDR3 region is CASSYSSDRDHEQYF. The CDR3 DNA is TGTGCCAGCAGTTACTCGAGTGACAGGGACCACGAGCAGTACTTC.

The chain links TRBV5-4 to TRBJ1-2; D remains ambiguous. CDR1 is SGHNT and CDR2 is YYREEE in the germline V gene (reference sequence). Deletions cut 5 bases from V and 5 bases from J, with 10 bases between. The CDR3 has 12 residues. The CDR3 DNA follows: TGTGCCAGCAGTTCCGGGATTTATGGCTACACCTTC. This sequence encodes CASSSGIYGYTF.

J is TRBJ2-7 and V is TRBV5-5, with D possibly matching TRBD2 (5 bases). CDR3 size: 14 residues. Germline lookup yields CDR1 SGHKS and CDR2 YYEKEE (reference sequence). Trimming took off 2 bases at V and 0 bases at J, with 9 bases between the two ends. CDR3: CASSFVGDSYEQYF. CDR3 nucleotides: TGTGCCAGCAGCTTTGTCGGGGACTCCTACGAGCAGTACTTC.

V usage is TRBV9 and J usage is TRBJ2-7, with TRBD2 identical over 8 bases. V lost 3 bases to trimming and J lost 1 base; unmatched junction nucleotides: 15. CDR3 length: 18 residues. Germline V gene lookup returns CDR1 SGDLS and CDR2 YYNGEE. This CDR3 is CASSAHPGKAGGSYEQYF. The CDR3, as DNA: TGTGCCAGCAGCGCCCATCCCGGAAAGGCGGGGGGATCCTACGAGCAGTACTTC.

The V and J genes are TRBV27 and TRBJ2-7; a weak D match, TRBD1 (6 bases). The CDR3 has 13 amino acids. Germline V gives CDR1 MNHEY, CDR2 SMNVEV (reference sequence). V was shortened by 5 bases and J by 5 bases, with 13 bases between the two germline ends. In DNA, the CDR3 is TGTGCCAGCAGTACCTGGACAGAAGACGAGCAGTACTTC. Translating gives CASSTWTEDEQYF.

The chain joins TRBV28 to TRBJ1-1, with D tentatively TRBD1 (6 bases). V was trimmed by 6 bases and J by 8 bases, leaving 13 bases between them. In germline, CDR1 is MDHEN, CDR2 SYDVKM. The CDR3 contains 12 residues. CDR3 sequence reads: CASSPPGGEAFF. For the CDR3, the DNA is TGTGCCAGCAGCCCCCCGGGGGGCGAAGCTTTCTTT.

V is TRBV7-2 and J is TRBJ1-4; D gene unclear. The V gene's germline CDR1 is SGHTA and CDR2 FQGNSA. V was clipped by 1 base and J by 6 bases, with 6 bases between them. The CDR3 runs 13 residues. The CDR3: CASSLGRDEKLFF. The CDR3 bases are TGTGCCAGCAGCTTAGGGCGGGATGAAAAACTGTTTTTT. Full variable domain (outside the CDR3, taken from reference TRBV7-2 and TRBJ1-4): GAGVSQSPSNKVTEKGKDVELRCDPISGHTALYWYRQSLGQGLEFLIYFQGNSAPDKSGLPSDRFSAERTGGSVSTLTIQRTQQEDSAVYLCASSLGRDEKLFFGSGTQLSVL.

In DNA form, the CDR3 reads TGTGCCATCAGTGAACTACAGGCCTTCCACGAGCAGTACTTC. This encodes CAISELQAFHEQYF. The rearrangement links TRBV10-3 to TRBJ2-7; D might be TRBD1 (5 bases). V lost 3 bases and J lost 5, with 14 bases in between. This CDR3 spans 14 amino acids. Per the germline V gene, CDR1 is ENHRY and CDR2 is SYGVKD.

A note on this clone: One end of the junction is discordant with germline, which a read error may explain. This chain joins TRBV20-1 and TRBJ2-7; TRBD1 matches at 7 bases. CDR1 is DFQATT and CDR2 is SNEGSKA in the germline V gene (reference sequence). The CDR3 sequence is 12 residues long. CDR3 nucleotides: TGCAGTGCTAGTTATGGGGACAGTGGGGTGAGCTTC. Its translation is CSASYGDSGVSF.

The chain links TRBV2 to TRBJ1-3; TRBD1 agrees at 8 bases. This CDR3 has 14 amino acids. Germline CDR1 and CDR2: SNHLY and FYNNEI. Trimming took 4 bases from V and 2 from J; bases not matched to a gene: 1. The CDR3: CASSGQGTGNTIYF. CDR3 sequence (DNA): TGTGCCAGCAGTGGACAGGGGACTGGAAACACCATATATTTT. Variable domain in full (rest from reference TRBV2 and TRBJ1-3): EPEVTQTPSHQVTQMGQEVILRCVPISNHLYFYWYRQILGQKVEFLVSFYNNEISEKSEIFDDQFSVERPDGSNFTLKIRSTKLEDSAMYFCASSGQGTGNTIYFGEGSWLTVV.

This chain links TRBV2 with TRBJ2-7; TRBD2 might be the D (5 bases). This CDR3 is built from 14 residues. The V end was cut by 2 bases, the J end by 2 bases, with 10 bases between. The germline V gene has CDR1 SNHLY and CDR2 FYNNEI. CDR3 bases: TGTGCCAGCAGTGAAAGGTGGGGAGCCTACGAGCAGTACTTC. Its protein product is CASSERWGAYEQYF.

In this sample, this clone turned up a few times. This CDR3 is CASSLDRGGRNSPLHF. DNA of the CDR3: TGTGCCAGCAGCTTGGACAGGGGCGGGAGGAATTCACCCCTCCACTTT. J is TRBJ1-6 and V is TRBV5-4; 7 positions match TRBD1. V lost 0 bases, J lost 7 bases, and 7 bases stayed unmatched. This CDR3 comprises 16 residues. Per the germline V gene, CDR1 is SGHNT and CDR2 is YYREEE (reference sequence).

The chain has TRBV19 and TRBJ2-7; the match to TRBD2 covers 13 bases. V gave up 4 bases and J gave up 1 base; unmatched junction bases: 1. This CDR3 spans 15 amino acids. CDR1 is LNHDA, CDR2 SQIVND, per germline (reference sequence). The CDR3 region has the DNA TGTGCCAGTAGTAAGGGACTAGCGGGGTCCTACGAGCAGTACTTC. Translating it yields CASSKGLAGSYEQYF.

The chain couples TRBV12-5 to TRBJ2-1; tentative D call: TRBD2 (6 bases). This CDR3 has 13 residues. Germline CDR1 is LGHNT and CDR2 is FRNRAP. V lost 7 bases and J lost 7, with 14 bases in between. CDR3 DNA: TGTGCTAGTGCACTCACTAGCTTTAATGAGCAGTTCTTC. It translates to CASALTSFNEQFF.